One T cell receptor beta chain is described in this entry. Its cognate antigen is unknown. cDNA for TCRalpha and TCRbeta was amplified by nested PCRs of about 15 then 9 cycles. Using the 5' RACE reads, TCRdb records one entry per CDR3 protein without DNA. This sample's clone table lists 400,000 to 500,000 distinct CDR3 sequences. The CDR3 spans 14 residues. CDR1 is LNHNV and CDR2 is YYDKDF in the germline V gene (reference sequence). Each donor had approximately 2.4 ml of blood drawn. This sample was taken from a study of monozygotic twins with inflammatory bowel disease. Overall study findings and caveats: Perhaps reflecting limited power, concordant and discordant twins did not differ in repertoire similarity.

This TCR was sampled from a human donor with ulcerative colitis or Crohn's disease, or a healthy co-twin of an affected twin (not recorded which). This chain connects TRBV15 to TRBJ1-5. Sample: blood. The CDR3 here is CATSRGQKDQPQHF.